One and the same sample provided the 13 T cell receptor beta chains below, sequenced in a study of T cell repertoires in cytomegalovirus infection. Their recognized antigens are unknown. In TCRdb, the reads were re-called with MiXCR into one record per CDR3 protein. Seen here are hundreds of thousands of distinct CDR3 sequences, about 33% observed once, and the top ten hold roughly 18%. This sample comprised cultured PBMCs, obtained from culture after CMV antigen stimulation. All receptors come from a human donor in good health (CMV status not recorded). Some clones in this sample may be carry-over from other donors' samples.

The chain links TRBV20-1 to TRBJ1-5; D remains ambiguous. Between the trimmed V and J ends, which lost 8 bases and 4 bases, there was a span of 18 bases. The CDR3 is made up of 14 amino acids. CDR1 is DFQATT, CDR2 SNEGSKA, per germline (reference sequence). The CDR3 coding sequence is TGCAGTCCCTTTAACCGGGCCGAAAATCAGCCCCAGCATTTT. Translating it yields CSPFNRAENQPQHF.

The gene calls are TRBV7-6 and TRBJ1-4; D is ambiguous. V dropped 3 bases and J dropped 7 bases, with 12 bases sitting between them. The CDR3 runs 14 residues. CDR1 and CDR2 from the germline V gene are SGHVS and FNYEAQ. CDR3 protein: CASSFLEAGEKLFF. The CDR3 coding sequence is TGTGCCAGCAGCTTTTTGGAAGCCGGTGAAAAACTGTTTTTT.

V is TRBV6-1 and J is TRBJ2-7, with TRBD2 as a possible D gene (5 bases). The V and J ends lost 1 base and 1 base respectively, with 17 bases between them. This CDR3 is 17 amino acids long. Germline CDR1 is MNHNS and CDR2 is SASEGT. CDR3 DNA sequence: TGTGCCAGCAGTGAAGAGGCCCCACAGCTAGCTTCCTACGAGCAGTACTTC. It is translated as CASSEEAPQLASYEQYF.

The chain is built from TRBV2 and TRBJ2-7; 8 nucleotides match TRBD1. With V trimmed by 6 bases and J by 0 bases, 4 bases remained unmatched. The CDR3 has 14 residues. CDR1 is SNHLY, CDR2 FYNNEI, per germline. Here the CDR3 DNA reads TGTGCCAGCAGATTACAGGGGGTCTCCTACGAGCAGTACTTC. It specifies CASRLQGVSYEQYF.

This clonotype turned up a few times. This rearrangement joins TRBV6-1 to TRBJ1-1; 8 bases map to TRBD1. The germline gives CDR1 MNHNS, CDR2 SASEGT. The CDR3 consists of 14 residues. The ends lost 6 bases at V and 5 bases at J; junction bases unmatched: 8. The CDR3 region is CASRKQGGKTEAFF. The CDR3 DNA reads TGTGCCAGCAGGAAACAGGGGGGTAAAACTGAAGCTTTCTTT.

This clonotype was counted at least ten times. The rearrangement links TRBV7-8 to TRBJ2-7; the D is unclear. The CDR3 length is 13 residues. V lost 1 base to trimming and J lost 9 bases, with 13 bases between them. Germline assignment: CDR1 SGHVS and CDR2 FQNEAQ. The CDR3 is CASSLGSRSGQYF. In DNA form, the CDR3 reads TGTGCCAGCAGCTTAGGGTCCAGGTCAGGGCAGTACTTC. Together with reference TRBV7-8 and TRBJ2-7, the CDR3 gives the full variable domain: GAGVSQSPRYKVAKRGQDVALRCDPISGHVSLFWYQQALGQGPEFLTYFQNEAQLDKSGLPSDRFFAERPEGSVSTLKIQRTQQEDSAVYLCASSLGSRSGQYFGPGTRLTVT.

The rearrangement uses TRBV11-3 and TRBJ2-3; a possible D gene is TRBD2 (5 bases). CDR3 length equals 13 residues. Trimming stripped 2 bases from V and 5 bases from J, with 8 bases between. Per the germline V gene, CDR1 is SGHNT and CDR2 is YENEEA. CDR3: CASSLRRRDTQYF. The CDR3 DNA sequence: TGTGCCAGCAGCTTAAGGAGGAGAGATACGCAGTATTTT.

V usage is TRBV14 and J usage is TRBJ2-3; 7 bases match TRBD2. V shed 1 base and J 4 bases; nucleotides not matched to a gene: 5. Germline CDR1 SGHDN, CDR2 FVKESK. The CDR3 is made up of 15 amino acids. The CDR3 sequence: CASSQVREDPDTQYF. CDR3 nucleotide sequence: TGTGCCAGCAGCCAAGTACGGGAGGACCCAGATACGCAGTATTTT.

The chain couples TRBV19 to TRBJ2-3; the D gene is possibly TRBD1 (5 bases). This CDR3 is built from 12 residues. Germline V gives CDR1 LNHDA, CDR2 SQIVND (reference sequence). The V end was cut by 5 bases, the J end by 9 bases, with 12 bases between. CDR3 coding DNA: TGTGCCAGTAGTTTTCCCAAGGGGACGCAGTATTTT. The encoded protein is CASSFPKGTQYF.

This clonotype was counted between two and nine times. The V gene is TRBV14, the J gene TRBJ2-7; 9 nucleotides agree with TRBD2. The CDR3 loop spans 15 amino acids. CDR1 and CDR2 (germline): SGHDN, FVKESK. V lost 2 bases, J lost 6 bases, and 8 bases stayed unmatched. The CDR3: CASSQPISGRGEQYF. The CDR3 DNA is TGTGCCAGCAGCCAACCTATTAGCGGGAGAGGCGAGCAGTACTTC.

The rearrangement joins TRBV5-4 to TRBJ2-1; 8 nucleotides match TRBD1. Germline V gene data show CDR1 as SGHNT and CDR2 as YYREEE (reference sequence). This CDR3 contains 15 residues. Unmatched junction bases numbered 10, after V lost 4 bases and J lost 7 bases. The CDR3 loop is CASSLGQGKLNEQFF. CDR3 DNA: TGTGCCAGCAGCCTAGGACAGGGTAAGCTAAATGAGCAGTTCTTC.

There are a few counts of this clonotype. CDR3 residues: CASSLGTGFDSRAARDPSNTEAFF. CDR3 DNA sequence: TGTGCCAGCAGCTTAGGGACCGGCTTCGACTCCCGGGCCGCTCGGGACCCCTCGAACACTGAAGCTTTCTTT. The chain has TRBV11-2 and TRBJ1-1; TRBD1 might be the D (5 bases). This CDR3 has 24 amino acids. Trimming removed 1 base from V and 1 base from J, with 37 bases in between. The germline CDR1 and CDR2 sequences are SGHAT and FQNNGV.

The chain combines TRBV5-4 with TRBJ2-5; D uncertain. CDR3 length: 15 residues. Germline V CDR1 and CDR2: SGHNT, YYREEE (reference sequence). The V end was cut by 0 bases, the J end by 5 bases, with 14 bases between. This CDR3 reads CASSLGAGRRETQYF. CDR3 nucleotides: TGTGCCAGCAGCTTGGGCGCTGGGCGCCGGGAGACCCAGTACTTC. The variable domain in full, completed from reference TRBV5-4 and TRBJ2-5, reads ETGVTQSPTHLIKTRGQQVTLRCSSQSGHNTVSWYQQALGQGPQFIFQYYREEENGRGNFPPRFSGLQFPNYSSELNVNALELDDSALYLCASSLGAGRRETQYFGPGTRLLVL.